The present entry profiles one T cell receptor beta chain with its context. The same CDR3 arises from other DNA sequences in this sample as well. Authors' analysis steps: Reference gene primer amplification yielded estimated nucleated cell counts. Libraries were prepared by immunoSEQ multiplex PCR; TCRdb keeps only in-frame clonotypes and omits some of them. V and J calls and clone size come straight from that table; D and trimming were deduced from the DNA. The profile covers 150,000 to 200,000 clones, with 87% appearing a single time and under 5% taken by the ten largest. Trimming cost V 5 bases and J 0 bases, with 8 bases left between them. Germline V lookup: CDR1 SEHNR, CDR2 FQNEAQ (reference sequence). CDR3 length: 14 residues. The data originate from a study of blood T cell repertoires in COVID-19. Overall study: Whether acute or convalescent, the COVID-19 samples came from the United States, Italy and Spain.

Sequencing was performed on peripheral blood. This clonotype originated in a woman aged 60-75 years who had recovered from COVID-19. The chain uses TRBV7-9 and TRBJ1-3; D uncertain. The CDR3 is CASSLESSGNTIYF. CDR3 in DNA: TGTGCCAGCAGCCTGGAGAGCTCTGGAAACACCATATATTTT.